These 3 T cell receptor beta chains originate from one sample sequenced in a study of T-cell memory formation after mild COVID-19. TCRdb re-analysed the 5' RACE reads in MiXCR, keeping a single row per CDR3 protein. The sample holds 350,000 to 400,000 distinct CDR3 sequences, approximately 15% seen once. The sample consisted of PBMCs or a T cell subset sorted from them (not recorded which). These receptors came from a man between 18 and 29 years old who had mild COVID-19 (a few samples of this study predate the infection). Cell type and time point are not known.

The sample holds one count of this clonotype. The chain combines TRBV6-2 or TRBV6-3 with TRBJ2-7; a possible D gene is TRBD2 (6 bases). V dropped 6 bases and J dropped 7 bases, with 10 bases sitting between them. Germline V gene data show CDR1 as MNHEY and CDR2 as SVGEGT. The CDR3 covers 11 residues. The CDR3: CASSRGVEQYV. In DNA, the CDR3 is TGTGCCAGCAGCCGCGGGGTGGAGCAGTACGTC.

The chain is built from TRBV5-4 and TRBJ1-2, with 9 bases identical to TRBD1. This CDR3 is built from 14 residues. Unmatched junction bases numbered 7, after V lost 4 bases and J lost 6 bases. The germline V gene has CDR1 SGHNT and CDR2 YYREEE (reference sequence). The CDR3, as DNA: TGTGCCAGCAGCCCCGGGACAGGGTATAATGGCTACACCTTC. As protein: CASSPGTGYNGYTF. The whole variable domain, filled in from reference TRBV5-4 and TRBJ1-2, reads ETGVTQSPTHLIKTRGQQVTLRCSSQSGHNTVSWYQQALGQGPQFIFQYYREEENGRGNFPPRFSGLQFPNYSSELNVNALELDDSALYLCASSPGTGYNGYTFGSGTRLTVV.

This clonotype was recorded a few times. V and J are TRBV7-2 and TRBJ1-2, with a possible D match to TRBD1 (5 bases). The CDR3 spans 13 residues. From germline, CDR1 is SGHTA and CDR2 FQGNSA. Deletions cut 10 bases from V and 4 bases from J, with 16 bases between. The CDR3 region has the DNA TGTGCCACCCACCGGGACGGGGTCTATGGCTACACCTTC. It specifies CATHRDGVYGYTF.